A selection of T cell receptor beta chains follows, all from one sample in a study of cytomegalovirus exposure and HLA in healthy donors. The data were produced by immunoSEQ multiplex PCR, yet TCRdb's version contains in-frame clones alone and is incomplete. Among 90,000 to 150,000 clones listed, roughly 80% were seen once. The source material was PBMCs. These receptors were taken from a woman aged 40 to 50 in good health and CMV-seronegative. Both conserved end residues are part of each CDR3. The order of the fields is D gene, J gene, V gene, CDR3 protein. The D gene is left open where the match is weak.

TRBD1 | TRBJ1-2 | TRBV4-3 | CASSQVPGQGGGNYGYTF
. | TRBJ2-1 | TRBV2 | CASSGGPHRTEQFF
TRBD1 | TRBJ2-7 | TRBV7-2 | CASSLGGQRYEQYF
TRBD1 | TRBJ1-1 | TRBV18 | CASSRDRGNTEAFF
. | TRBJ1-4 | TRBV28 | CASSLSGTNEKLFF
. | TRBJ1-1 | TRBV27 | CASYTLNTEAFF
. | TRBJ2-7 | TRBV18 | CASSPPGTYEQYF
TRBD2 | TRBJ2-5 | TRBV11-2 | CASSTTSGVPGTQYF
TRBD2 | TRBJ2-7 | TRBV6-1 | CASSEIYPGYSAGRAGEQYF
. | TRBJ1-1 | TRBV10-3 | CAISKSLGGTEAFF
. | TRBJ1-1 | TRBV6-1 | CASRTEGRGGTEAFF
. | TRBJ2-7 | TRBV20-1 | CSARVVYEQYF
TRBD2 | TRBJ2-1 | TRBV9 | CASSVDGSGVGEQFF
TRBD2 | TRBJ2-3 | TRBV19 | CASSIDPSGPPSTDTQYF
TRBD2 | TRBJ2-5 | TRBV5-1 | CASSSPLAGGKQETQYF
. | TRBJ2-1 | TRBV4-3 | CASSQVAPNHEQFF
TRBD2 | TRBJ2-5 | TRBV19 | CASTPGTSGVKTQYF
. | TRBJ1-2 | TRBV9 | CASSRQGTTGFGYTF
TRBD1 | TRBJ1-1 | TRBV19 | CASSRQGNTEAFF
TRBD1 | TRBJ2-3 | TRBV2 | CASSDPTGTDTQYF
TRBD2 | TRBJ2-1 | TRBV6-5 | CASSYSRGTSPDEQFF
. | TRBJ1-5 | TRBV19 | CASSRGVGWGDQPQHF
. | TRBJ2-2 | TRBV11-2 | CASSPFGELFF
. | TRBJ2-3 | TRBV28 | CASSSTSSSTDTQYF
. | TRBJ2-5 | TRBV7-8 | CASRSGSAQTQYF
TRBD1 | TRBJ2-3 | TRBV7-3 | CASSLTGQSTDTQYF
. | TRBJ1-6 | TRBV5-1 | CASSLASGDSPLHF
. | TRBJ2-2 | TRBV5-1 | CASSPGTGRTGELFF
TRBD1 | TRBJ2-1 | TRBV7-9 | CSSSWGQDRQFF
TRBD1 | TRBJ2-5 | TRBV7-6 | CASSPLLVGGDQQYF
TRBD1 | TRBJ2-7 | TRBV30 | CAWSPGTGYEQYF
. | TRBJ2-3 | TRBV7-9 | CASSLGIAPDTQYF
. | TRBJ2-1 | TRBV29-1 | CSGGLVNEQFF
TRBD2 | TRBJ2-7 | TRBV18 | CASSSKPRGDEQYF
. | TRBJ2-1 | TRBV7-2 | CASSPDNEQFF
. | TRBJ2-1 | TRBV7-9 | CASSFDRSGAYYNEQFF
. | TRBJ1-2 | TRBV4-3 | CASSQDGGGNYGYTF
. | TRBJ1-2 | TRBV5-1 | CASKIQVQESNYGYTF
TRBD1 | TRBJ1-3 | TRBV25-1 | CASSFGQASSGNTIYF
. | TRBJ1-2 | TRBV9 | CASSPSTGYYTF
TRBD2 | TRBJ2-2 | TRBV7-3 | CASSSTSGGAVGELFF
TRBD2 | TRBJ2-3 | TRBV18 | CASLGGTSGTDTQYF
. | TRBJ1-2 | TRBV12-2 | CASRPTEEYGYTF
TRBD2 | TRBJ2-1 | TRBV7-3 | CASSPAVVAGGNEQFF
TRBD2 | TRBJ2-5 | TRBV19 | CASSIGGLAGETQYF
. | TRBJ1-1 | TRBV4-3 | CASASQPGNTEAFF
. | TRBJ1-5 | TRBV5-4 | CASSLGGSNQPQHF
TRBD1 | TRBJ1-1 | TRBV11-2 | CASSLTGRGRSEAFF
. | TRBJ2-7 | TRBV27 | CASSLGGQIGYEQYF
. | TRBJ1-2 | TRBV9 | CASTRHEALGYTF
. | TRBJ1-2 | TRBV7-2 | CASSFRTNYGYTF
. | TRBJ2-3 | TRBV23-1 | CASSQLICRGRFTDTQYF
. | TRBJ2-6 | TRBV28 | CASSFGGANVLTF
TRBD1 | TRBJ1-5 | TRBV16 | CASSQSGQDQPQHF
. | TRBJ2-1 | TRBV6-6 | CASSRLGNEQFF